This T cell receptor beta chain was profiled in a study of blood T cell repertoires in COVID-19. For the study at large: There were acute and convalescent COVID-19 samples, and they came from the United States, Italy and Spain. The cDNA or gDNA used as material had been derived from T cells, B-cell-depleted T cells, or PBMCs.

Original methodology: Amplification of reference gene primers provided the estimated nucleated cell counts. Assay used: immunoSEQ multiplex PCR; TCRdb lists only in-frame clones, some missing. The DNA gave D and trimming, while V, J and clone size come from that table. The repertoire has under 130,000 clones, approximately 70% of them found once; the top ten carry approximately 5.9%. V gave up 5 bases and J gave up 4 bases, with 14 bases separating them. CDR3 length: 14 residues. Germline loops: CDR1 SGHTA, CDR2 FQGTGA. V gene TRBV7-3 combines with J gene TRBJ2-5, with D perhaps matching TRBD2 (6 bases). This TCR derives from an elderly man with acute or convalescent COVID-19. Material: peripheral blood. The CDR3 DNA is TGTGCCAGCAGCCCTGGGGGGAGTGGAGAGACCCAGTACTTC. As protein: CASSPGGSGETQYF.